The 18 T cell receptor beta chains below come from one sample, sequenced in a study of T cells expressing NK-cell markers. TCRdb re-called the 5' RACE reads and gives one entry per CDR3 protein, without DNA. Listed are about 260,000 distinct CDR3 sequences; 4% to 4.5% falls within the top ten. Input material: blood T cells: a sorted CD56 or NKG2C T cell subset, CD4+ or CD8+ T cells, or bulk PBMC T cells (not recorded which). These receptors came from a woman aged 18 to 69 in good health.

The chain uses TRBV5-6 and TRBJ1-1; TCRdb reports TRBD1, a call that lacks DNA to check it against. This CDR3 has 13 amino acids. The germline V gene encodes CDR1 SGHDT and CDR2 YYEEEE. The CDR3 loop reads CASSLVDRAEAFF.

The chain combines TRBV5-1 with TRBJ1-4. CDR3 length: 16 residues. Germline V CDR1 and CDR2: SGHRS, YFSETQ. The CDR3 sequence is CASSLALGSANEKLFF.

The V call is TRBV12-5, the J call TRBJ2-5; TCRdb returns TRBD2, unconfirmable since there is no DNA. Germline loops: CDR1 LGHNT, CDR2 FRNRAP. The CDR3 consists of 14 residues. CDR3 in amino acids: CASGTSGGMETQYF.

This sequence joins TRBV12-3 or TRBV12-4 and TRBJ2-7; without DNA, the TCRdb call of TRBD1 cannot be checked. CDR3 length equals 13 residues. CDR3: CASSLSPFREQYF.

The chain uses TRBV7-9 and TRBJ2-3; TCRdb outputs TRBD1, but without DNA this stays unchecked. This CDR3 is 17 amino acids long. The V gene's germline CDR1 is SEHNR and CDR2 FQNEAQ (reference sequence). CDR3 sequence reads: CASSDPRDAQGTDTQYF.

The rearrangement joins TRBV24-1 to TRBJ2-3; TCRdb outputs TRBD1, but without DNA this stays unchecked. The CDR3 extends over 16 amino acids. The germline V gene has CDR1 KGHDR and CDR2 SFDVKD. Here the CDR3 reads CATSEPGGPSTDTQYF.

The chain is built from TRBV5-8 and TRBJ2-3. Germline V gives CDR1 SGHTS, CDR2 YDEGEE. CDR3 length equals 13 residues. The CDR3 here is CASRTVLGDTQYF.

This chain joins TRBV20-1 and TRBJ2-3. Looked up from germline, CDR1 is DFQATT and CDR2 is SNEGSKA (reference sequence). The CDR3 covers 12 residues. The CDR3 is CSARKKTDTQYF.

The rearrangement joins TRBV7-3 to TRBJ2-1; TCRdb picks TRBD1, but there is no DNA to check that call. This CDR3 contains 11 residues. Germline V gene lookup returns CDR1 SGHTA and CDR2 FQGTGA. The CDR3 region is CASSHGGEQFF.

J is TRBJ1-5 and V is TRBV7-9; TCRdb's assignment of TRBD1 cannot be checked, as there is no DNA. CDR1 is SEHNR, CDR2 FQNEAQ, per germline (reference sequence). CDR3 length equals 14 residues. The CDR3 spells CASSFGTDNQPQHF.

The chain links TRBV9 to TRBJ2-1; TCRdb names TRBD1, which stays unverified in the absence of DNA. The CDR3 contains 16 residues. CDR1 and CDR2 from the germline V gene are SGDLS and YYNGEE. The CDR3 here is CASSVGRGKSYNEQFF.

The chain joins TRBV6-1 to TRBJ2-5; TCRdb outputs TRBD1, but without DNA this stays unchecked. Germline V CDR1 and CDR2: MNHNS, SASEGT. The CDR3 covers 14 residues. This CDR3 is CASSGTVYRETQYF.

The rearrangement joins TRBV28 to TRBJ2-1; TCRdb's D call of TRBD1 is untestable without DNA. From germline, CDR1 is MDHEN and CDR2 SYDVKM. The CDR3 spans 15 residues. The CDR3: CASSPGTAGEDEQFF.

J is TRBJ2-5 and V is TRBV20-1; TCRdb returns TRBD1, unconfirmable since there is no DNA. CDR1 is DFQATT and CDR2 is SNEGSKA in the germline V gene (reference sequence). The CDR3 extends over 12 amino acids. The CDR3 is CSAGQGIETQYF.

CDR3 loop: CASRPSGRAGELFF. The rearrangement joins TRBV7-3 to TRBJ2-2; checking the TCRdb D call of TRBD2 is not possible without DNA. The length of the CDR3 is 14 residues. CDR1 and CDR2 from the germline V gene are SGHTA and FQGTGA.

The chain employs TRBV9 and TRBJ2-5; TCRdb lists TRBD1, though no DNA is available to test this call. Germline lookup yields CDR1 SGDLS and CDR2 YYNGEE. The CDR3 contains 15 residues. CDR3 sequence: CASSPQTHRGETQYF.

The rearrangement uses TRBV4-2 and TRBJ2-5. CDR3 length: 14 amino acids. Germline V gene data show CDR1 as LGHNA and CDR2 as YNFKEQ. The CDR3 reads CASSQGVGQETQYF.

The V gene is TRBV18, the J gene TRBJ2-1; the TCRdb call, TRBD1, lacks DNA for checking. Germline V lookup: CDR1 KGHSH, CDR2 LQKENI. This CDR3 contains 18 residues. The CDR3 loop is CASSQGHLTEFNRYEQFF.